This TCR beta chain was observed in a study of Graves' ophthalmopathy and Graves' hyperthyroidism (dated by TCRdb to 2016 to 2019). For the study in its entirety: Peripheral blood was collected at initial diagnosis, prior to any treatment. To tell Graves' ophthalmopathy apart from Graves' hyperthyroidism, and to predict which patients would progress to ophthalmopathy, the study relied on TCR beta repertoire signatures. In total, 135 blood samples were TCR-sequenced: 40 to 45 ophthalmopathy, approximately 80 hyperthyroidism and about 17 hyperthyroidism-to-ophthalmopathy patients. To explore V-J signatures distinguishing ophthalmopathy from hyperthyroidism, a discovery set of around 97 patients (about 43 ophthalmopathy, roughly 55 stable hyperthyroidism) was enrolled. The independent validation cohort included some 19 hyperthyroidism patients plus 17 patients who later progressed from hyperthyroidism to ophthalmopathy. In roughly 6 hyperthyroidism patients, the T-cell repertoire of thyroid tissue was compared with the T-cell repertoire of blood. Following sample collection, hyperthyroidism patients were given methimazole at a starting dose of 30 mg daily, and ophthalmopathy patients were given high-dose intravenous methylprednisolone.

V is pared back by 4 bases and J by 6 bases, with 15 bases lying between the germline termini. Including the terminal cysteine and phenylalanine, the CDR3 comprises 14 residues. The CDR3 DNA has 42 bases and is translated from base 1. From a lookup of the germline V gene (reference sequence), CDR1 and CDR2 are SEHNR and FQNEAQ. Ophthalmopathy patients were characterized by moderately to severely active disease, a Clinical Activity Score of at least 3, a NOSPECS grade of at least 4, and a disease duration under 3 months. Patients with other autoimmune diseases, uncontrolled infections, pregnancy or lactation were excluded from the study. Diagnosis was based on clinical symptoms, serum thyroxine, TRAb, thyroid ultrasound and orbital computed tomography. Ficoll-Paque density gradient centrifugation was used to isolate PBMCs from about 9 ml of fresh peripheral blood. Total RNA was extracted using Trizol reagent, and RNA quality was checked on an Agilent 2100 Bioanalyzer.

For repertoire sequencing, the TCR beta CDR3 regions were amplified from RNA transcripts. HTBI primers and the Qiagen OneStep RT-PCR kit were used in a first-round RT-PCR, which was followed by a second-round multiplex PCR, size selection and purification. Libraries were sequenced paired-end with 100 bp reads on an Illumina HiSeq2000. Per the original workflow: SOAPnuke was used to process the reads, throwing out any read that had adapters, had uncalled bases, had a mean Phred below 15, or lacked an exact constant-primer or identifier match. COPE v1.2.5 was used to merge the high-quality paired reads. Clonotypes were defined as unique nucleotide sequences and were aligned to IMGT TRB V, D and J references using MiTCR v1.1. The analysis was limited to V-J combinations with a frequency above 0.0001, which together covered 99.2% of repertoires. For each V-J combination, a TCR clonal expansion and chaos score was defined as F50 clonal expansion divided by the chaos observed in the TCRdist matrix. Welch's t-statistics and random forest were used to reduce the features to approximately 13 V-J combinations, which were then used as input to a naive Bayes classifier. The Morisita-Horn index was used to measure how similar the thyroid and blood repertoires were. Through fastp at Q25 and MiXCR, TCRdb rebuilt clones from the public reads, retaining in-frame beta chains. When rows share a CDR3 protein, they turn into one entry using the most common DNA and genes. The V and J calls shown here were made by TCRdb, not taken from the authors' results. The sample contains hundreds of thousands of distinct CDR3 sequences, about 38% of them found a single time. The top ten hold more than 2.5% of the sample.

General findings and caveats noted by the study authors: In validation, the model predicted ophthalmopathy progression with about 71% sensitivity and 72.22% specificity; roughly 12 predicted patients were CT-confirmed with GO in a median of 6.5 months. The 13-signature model separated ophthalmopathy from stable hyperthyroidism with approximately 90% sensitivity and roughly 84% specificity in cross-validation, and 80%/75% in the test set. Most expanded thyroid clonotypes with a frequency above 0.001 also appeared in blood, which suggests that blood repertoires may reflect the immune response in the thyroid. No statistical method was used to set the sample size in advance, and the investigators knew which group each participant was assigned to.

As to this clonotype: The target of this receptor is not known. Within one base of it there is no much larger clone, and no base qualities were kept.

The sequence was collected from an adult man with Graves' ophthalmopathy. The sample taken for sequencing was peripheral blood. The V and J segments used are TRBV7-9 and TRBJ1-2, with a tentative D gene TRBD1 over 6 matching bases. The DNA sequence is TGTGCCAGCAGCTCCGCCGGGGGGGCCGATGGCTACACCTTC. It encodes CASSSAGGADGYTF. The full variable domain, with segments outside the CDR3 supplied by the reference TRBV7-9 and TRBJ1-2 proteins, appears as DTGVSQNPRHKITKRGQNVTFRCDPISEHNRLYWYRQTLGQGPEFLTYFQNEAQLEKSRLLSDRFSAERPKGSFSTLEIQRTEQGDSAMYLCASSSAGGADGYTFGSGTRLTVV.